The 28 T cell receptor beta chains below were found in one sample sequenced in a study of tumor and adjacent non-tumor tissue in lung cancer. The library came from three nested PCR rounds adapted from ARM-PCR protocols. One entry per CDR3 protein, called by TCRdb with MiXCR from the multiplex PCR reads. The repertoire holds around 120,000 distinct CDR3 sequences, approximately 66% seen once, with 9.5% to 15% in the top ten. No cell sorting was done before RNA was extracted from the tissue. The sequenced material came from lung tumor tissue. Source of these receptors: a man aged 25-45 years with non-small cell lung cancer.

The rearrangement links TRBV20-1 to TRBJ2-1; 8 nucleotides match TRBD2. Germline lookup yields CDR1 DFQATT and CDR2 SNEGSKA (reference sequence). CDR3 length equals 14 residues. Trimming at V came to 1 base and at J to 7 bases, leaving 6 bases not matched to a gene. The DNA of the CDR3 is TGCAGTGCTAGAGTTACGGGGGGGTATAATGAGCAGTTCTTC. Translation gives CSARVTGGYNEQFF.

This clonotype was observed a few times. One end of the junction is discordant with germline, which a read error may explain. The J gene is TRBJ2-7, the V gene TRBV5-6; 7 bases fit TRBD2. CDR3 length equals 15 residues. CDR1 and CDR2 (germline): SGHDT, YYEEEE. Written as DNA, the CDR3 is TGTGCCAACAGCGCGGCCGGACTAGGAATATACGAGCAGTACTTC. Encoded protein: CANSAAGLGIYEQYF. The whole variable domain, filled in from reference TRBV5-6 and TRBJ2-7, reads DAGVTQSPTHLIKTRGQQVTLRCSPKSGHDTVSWYQQALGQGPQFIFQYYEEEERQRGNFPDRFSGHQFPNYSSELNVNALLLGDSALYLCANSAAGLGIYEQYFGPGTRLTVT.

On this clonotype itself: A read error may be the cause here, since a much bigger clone is one base away. The chain carries TRBV4-3 and TRBJ1-3, with D possibly matching TRBD1 (6 bases). The V gene's germline CDR1 is LGHNA and CDR2 YSLEER. This CDR3 has 16 residues. Trimming pared 4 bases from V and 1 base from J, leaving 14 bases between. The CDR3 DNA is TGCGCCAGCAGCCCCGTCGACAGGTTATCTGGAAACACCATATATTTT. Its translation is CASSPVDRLSGNTIYF.

Turning to this clonotype: The conserved closing phenylalanine or tryptophan is absent in this CDR3, likely reflecting a read error. The genes are TRBV11-2 and TRBJ2-1; tentatively, D is TRBD2 (6 bases). The germline V gene has CDR1 SGHAT and CDR2 FQNNGV. The V and J ends lost 2 bases and 3 bases respectively, with 14 bases between them. This CDR3 is 16 amino acids long. The DNA for the CDR3 is TGTGCCAGCAGCTTATATGCTAGCGCTTACTACAATGAGCAGTTCTAC. Its protein is CASSLYASAYYNEQFY.

A remark on this clonotype: Compared with germline, one end of the junction differs, possibly owing to a read error. The rearrangement links TRBV20-1 to TRBJ2-1, with unresolved D. Germline V lookup: CDR1 DFQATT, CDR2 SNEGSKA (reference sequence). The CDR3 is 14 amino acids. The CDR3 bases are TGCAGAGCTAGAGATTTTAACTCCTACGATGAGCAGTTCTTC. This gives the protein CRARDFNSYDEQFF.

In regard to this clonotype: A read error may produce the germline difference seen at one junction end. The chain links TRBV11-3 to TRBJ2-5, with D perhaps matching TRBD2 (6 bases). The CDR3 has 14 residues. Germline CDR1 reads SGHNT; CDR2 reads YENEEA. Written as DNA, the CDR3 is TGTGCCAGCAGCTATACTAGCAAAGAAGAGACCCAATACTTC. This translates into CASSYTSKEETQYF.

The CDR3 spells CASSFGGLAGGRDEQFF. Written as DNA, the CDR3 is TGTGCCAGCAGCTTTGGGGGACTAGCAGGGGGCAGGGATGAGCAGTTCTTC. The gene calls are TRBV11-2 and TRBJ2-1; tentatively, D is TRBD2 (9 bases). The V gene's germline CDR1 is SGHAT and CDR2 FQNNGV. Trimming pared 3 bases from V and 8 bases from J, leaving 23 bases between. The CDR3 covers 17 residues.

Worth noting for this clonotype: As the CDR3 is not closed by the conserved phenylalanine or tryptophan, this likely results from a read error. The genes are TRBV28 and TRBJ1-2; D is unclear. With 4 bases removed from V and 7 bases from J, the gap between germline ends came to 13 bases. The CDR3 spans 13 residues. Germline-derived CDR1 and CDR2 are MDHEN and SYDVKM. The CDR3 DNA sequence: TGTGCCAGCAGTTCTCACGACTGGGCTGGCTACACCTAC. As protein: CASSSHDWAGYTY.

About this clonotype: Relative to the germline gene, one junction end is altered; a read error may explain this. The J gene is TRBJ1-1, the V gene TRBV29-1; D possibly corresponds to TRBD1 (6 bases). Germline V lookup: CDR1 SQVTM, CDR2 ANQGSEA. The CDR3 has 14 amino acids. The CDR3 loop is CSLERGTQNTGVFF. CDR3 DNA sequence: TGCAGCCTTGAAAGGGGGACACAGAACACTGGAGTTTTCTTT.

This clonotype came up many times. In DNA, the CDR3 is TGTGCCAGCAGTGTGCAAGAACAAGAGACCCAGTACTTC. The encoded protein is CASSVQEQETQYF. This chain connects TRBV6-1 to TRBJ2-5; D is unresolved. CDR1 and CDR2 from the germline V gene are MNHNS and SASEGT. The CDR3 is made up of 13 amino acids. Trimming took off 4 bases at V and 2 bases at J, with 8 bases between the two ends.

The chain joins TRBV11-2 to TRBJ2-1, with 10 bases that match TRBD1. With V trimmed by 2 bases and J by 8 bases, 6 bases remained unmatched. Germline V gene sequence: CDR1 SGHAT, CDR2 FQNNGV. This CDR3 has 15 residues. CDR3 in DNA: TGTGCCAGCAGCTTATGGACAGGGGGGAGAGATGAGCAGTTCTTC. Protein sequence: CASSLWTGGRDEQFF.

In regard to this clonotype: A much larger clonotype is one base distant, so this may be a read error. The rearrangement joins TRBV6-2 or TRBV6-3 to TRBJ2-1, with 10 bases matching TRBD2. Germline V gene data show CDR1 as MNHEY and CDR2 as SVGEGT. The trim removed 8 bases at V and 3 bases at J, leaving 7 bases unmatched. The CDR3 length is 15 residues. The CDR3 here is CASCPSGGDYNEQFF. The CDR3 DNA sequence: TGTGCCAGCTGTCCGAGCGGGGGGGACTACAATGAGCAGTTCTTC.

In its sample, this clonotype ranks as medium-sized (0.01 to 0.1%). The chain is built from TRBV20-1 and TRBJ1-5, with D maybe TRBD1 (5 bases). The germline V gene encodes CDR1 DFQATT and CDR2 SNEGSKA (reference sequence). The CDR3 has 14 residues. The ends were cut back, 1 base at V and 4 bases at J, with 11 bases in the middle. CDR3 amino acids: CSARAGARNQPQHF. In DNA form, the CDR3 reads TGCAGTGCTAGAGCCGGGGCCAGAAATCAGCCCCAGCATTTT.

The CDR3 reads CASSEWYSYEQYF. The CDR3 nucleotides are TGTGCCAGCAGCGAATGGTACAGCTACGAGCAGTACTTC. This sequence joins TRBV6-1 and TRBJ2-7, with D uncertain. The V end was cut by 6 bases, the J end by 3 bases, with 12 bases between. From germline, CDR1 is MNHNS and CDR2 SASEGT. The CDR3 has 13 amino acids.

Ten or more counts support this clonotype. V is TRBV5-1 and J is TRBJ2-7; 8 bases are shared with TRBD1. The CDR3 is 15 residues long. Germline V lookup: CDR1 SGHRS, CDR2 YFSETQ. The V and J ends lost 1 base and 4 bases, in that order; junction bases with no gene match: 7. CDR3: CASSLSGQASYEQYF. CDR3 sequence (DNA): TGCGCCAGCAGCTTGTCGGGACAGGCAAGTTACGAGCAGTACTTC.

V gene TRBV6-2 or TRBV6-3 combines with J gene TRBJ1-2; D gene unclear. The CDR3 has 12 amino acids. The germline V and J ends were trimmed by 7 bases and 9 bases, with 15 bases remaining between them. Germline V gives CDR1 MNHEY, CDR2 SVGEGT. Written as DNA, the CDR3 is TGTGCCAGCATCCCCCCCGAAGGGCGCTACACCTTC. Its protein product is CASIPPEGRYTF.

Worth noting for this clonotype: Since no conserved phenylalanine or tryptophan closes the CDR3, a read error is the likely cause. The chain employs TRBV6-1 and TRBJ1-1, with D hard to call. This CDR3 contains 15 residues. Trimming removed 1 base from V and 6 bases from J, with 15 bases in between. Germline CDR1 MNHNS, CDR2 SASEGT. The CDR3 here is CASSEVSNLGAEAFL. CDR3 coding DNA: TGTGCCAGCAGTGAAGTATCGAATCTTGGGGCTGAAGCTTTCCTT.

A word on this clonotype: The junction differs from germline at one of its ends, possibly a read error. This chain connects TRBV12-3 or TRBV12-4 to TRBJ1-5; D not resolved. The CDR3 is made up of 11 amino acids. The CDR3 coding sequence is TGTGCCAGAAGTTCGGGTCAGCCCCAGCTTTTT. Translated, it gives CARSSGQPQLF.

A remark on this clonotype: This may come from a read error, since a much larger clone is one base off. The final CDR3 position lacks the conserved phenylalanine or tryptophan, pointing to a likely read error. The CDR3 loop is CSARDETGGQYS. DNA for the CDR3: TGCAGTGCTAGAGATGAAACGGGAGGGCAGTACTCC. The V and J genes are TRBV20-1 and TRBJ2-7; 7 bases line up with TRBD2. CDR1 and CDR2 (germline): DFQATT, SNEGSKA (reference sequence). The CDR3 has 12 residues. V shed 0 bases, J shed 9 bases, and the junction held 5 bases outside the gene matches.

Notes on this clonotype: This is likely a read error, given that the CDR3 carries no conserved phenylalanine or tryptophan at its end. The chain is built from TRBV12-3 or TRBV12-4 and TRBJ1-2; D is perhaps TRBD1 (6 bases). This CDR3 comprises 11 residues. CDR3 coding DNA: TGTGCTAGCAGTAGGAGGACAGACTACACCATC. This codes for CASSRRTDYTI.

This clonotype was counted a few times. One base away lies a much larger clone, so this may be a sequencing read error. The chain combines TRBV29-1 with TRBJ2-7; 10 bases are a match to TRBD2. In germline, CDR1 is SQVTM, CDR2 ANQGSEA. CDR3 size: 14 residues. V was pared by 5 bases and J by 5 bases, with 9 bases of the junction left unmatched. The chain's CDR3 is CSVTFGLAGDEQYF. The CDR3 DNA reads TGCAGCGTTACATTCGGCCTAGCGGGAGACGAGCAGTACTTC.

This clonotype occurred a few times. The chain couples TRBV24-1 to TRBJ2-2; D might be TRBD1 or TRBD2, each matching 5 bases. CDR1 KGHDR and CDR2 SFDVKD come from the germline V gene. The CDR3 is 17 amino acids. V was trimmed by 5 bases and J by 2 bases, leaving 17 bases between them. DNA for the CDR3: TGTGCCACCAGTGGTACTCGGGGCAGGCGAAACACCGGGGAGCTGTTTTTT. Its protein is CATSGTRGRRNTGELFF.

The V call is TRBV29-1, the J call TRBJ2-2; D not certain. The germline CDR1 and CDR2 sequences are SQVTM and ANQGSEA. The CDR3 consists of 14 residues. The CDR3 sequence is CNVEDPRFGGELFF. The DNA of the CDR3 is TGCAATGTTGAAGATCCTCGTTTCGGCGGGGAGCTGTTTTTT.

The chain joins TRBV28 to TRBJ1-5; D is uncertain. Germline CDR1 MDHEN, CDR2 SYDVKM. V was clipped by 7 bases and J by 2 bases, with 18 bases between them. The CDR3 runs 16 residues. CDR3 amino acids: CASNLGWGDRNQPQHF. CDR3 bases: TGTGCCAGCAATTTGGGGTGGGGAGATCGCAATCAGCCCCAGCATTTT.

This clonotype was seen many times. This chain uses TRBV29-1 with TRBJ1-1, with 7 bases fitting TRBD1. The length of the CDR3 is 13 residues. With V trimmed by 7 bases and J by 2 bases, 7 bases remained unmatched. Germline CDR1 SQVTM, CDR2 ANQGSEA. CDR3 region: CSARQGFNTEAFF. The CDR3 region has the DNA TGCAGCGCGAGACAGGGATTTAACACTGAAGCTTTCTTT.

The chain combines TRBV5-4 with TRBJ1-6; D is unclear. Germline assignment: CDR1 SGHNT and CDR2 YYREEE (reference sequence). The CDR3 is made up of 15 amino acids. The ends were cut back, 4 bases at V and 9 bases at J, with 17 bases in the middle. CDR3 residues: CASSPSPAGISPLHF. CDR3 nucleotides: TGTGCCAGCAGCCCCTCCCCCGCCGGGATTTCACCCCTCCACTTT. Combining the CDR3 with reference TRBV5-4 and TRBJ1-6 gives the whole variable domain ETGVTQSPTHLIKTRGQQVTLRCSSQSGHNTVSWYQQALGQGPQFIFQYYREEENGRGNFPPRFSGLQFPNYSSELNVNALELDDSALYLCASSPSPAGISPLHFGNGTRLTVT.

About this clonotype: Just one base apart from a much larger clone, this may be a read error. The chain has TRBV29-1 and TRBJ2-3; D gene unclear. V was shortened by 8 bases and J by 2 bases, with 11 bases between the two germline ends. Looked up from germline, CDR1 is SQVTM and CDR2 is ANQGSEA. This CDR3 has 12 residues. The CDR3 protein is CSMLPNTDTQYF. CDR3 in DNA: TGCAGCATGCTCCCTAACACAGATACGCAGTATTTT.

V and J are TRBV6-2 or TRBV6-3 and TRBJ2-2; D is unclear. The germline V gene encodes CDR1 MNHEY and CDR2 SVGEGT. V was clipped by 10 bases and J by 4 bases, with 19 bases between them. The CDR3 contains 15 residues. CDR3 bases: TGTGCCAATAGTCCCGTGGCCATGGGCACCGGGGAGCTGTTTTTT. Translated, it gives CANSPVAMGTGELFF.